Shown below are 16 T cell receptor beta chains from a single sample sequenced in a study of shared clonotypes between healthy human individuals. Libraries were prepared by immunoSEQ multiplex PCR; TCRdb keeps only in-frame clonotypes and omits some of them. The data show 2 million to 3 million clones, with approximately 94% seen just once and over 0.12% held by the top ten. Source material: naive CD4+ T cells sorted from blood. Described subset: CD45RA+ positively selected. The receptors come from a man younger than 35 in good health.

Concerning this clone: Other nucleotide sequences in the sample specify the same CDR3. This sequence joins TRBV6-5 and TRBJ1-1; TRBD1 is a possible D gene (6 bases). The CDR3 runs to 15 residues. Germline CDR1 reads MNHEY; CDR2 reads SVGAGI. V was trimmed by 0 bases and J by 2 bases, leaving 10 bases between them. The CDR3 region is CASSYSGQTNTEAFF. In DNA form, the CDR3 reads TGTGCCAGCAGTTACTCGGGACAAACCAACACTGAAGCTTTCTTT.

The chain recombines TRBV5-1 with TRBJ2-7, with 10 positions matching TRBD1. CDR1 is SGHRS and CDR2 is YFSETQ in the germline V gene. J gave up 2 bases and V 0 bases, and 2 bases lay outside the gene matches. This CDR3 has 15 amino acids. The DNA of the CDR3 is TGCGCCAGCAGCTTGGGACAGGGGGCTGCCTACGAGCAGTACTTC. Translation gives CASSLGQGAAYEQYF. The entire variable domain, with the rest obtained from reference TRBV5-1 and TRBJ2-7, is as follows: KAGVTQTPRYLIKTRGQQVTLSCSPISGHRSVSWYQQTPGQGLQFLFEYFSETQRNKGNFPGRFSGRQFSNSRSEMNVSTLELGDSALYLCASSLGQGAAYEQYFGPGTRLTVT.

The rearrangement uses TRBV9 and TRBJ2-7; 10 bases match TRBD1. This CDR3 is 14 amino acids long. The V gene end was trimmed by 3 bases and the J gene end by 6 bases; junction bases not matched to a gene: 6. CDR1 SGDLS and CDR2 YYNGEE come from the germline V gene. CDR3 sequence: CASSGTGTGVEQYF. The CDR3 DNA reads as TGTGCCAGCAGCGGTACCGGGACAGGGGTCGAGCAGTACTTC.

V and J are TRBV5-1 and TRBJ1-1, with D uncertain. V lost 4 bases to trimming and J lost 0 bases, with 10 bases between them. The CDR3 runs 14 residues. Germline V gene data show CDR1 as SGHRS and CDR2 as YFSETQ. CDR3 amino acids: CASSAVRMNTEAFF. The CDR3 DNA follows: TGCGCCAGCAGCGCCGTACGGATGAACACTGAAGCTTTCTTT. Complete variable domain (other parts from reference TRBV5-1 and TRBJ1-1): KAGVTQTPRYLIKTRGQQVTLSCSPISGHRSVSWYQQTPGQGLQFLFEYFSETQRNKGNFPGRFSGRQFSNSRSEMNVSTLELGDSALYLCASSAVRMNTEAFFGQGTRLTVV.

J is TRBJ2-2 and V is TRBV11-3; 12 positions match TRBD2. This CDR3 contains 16 residues. CDR1 is SGHNT, CDR2 YENEEA, per germline. The V gene end was trimmed by 6 bases and the J gene end by 5 bases; junction bases not matched to a gene: 7. The CDR3 spells CASRQTSGSSTGELFF. Written as DNA, the CDR3 is TGTGCCAGCAGGCAGACTAGCGGGAGTTCTACCGGGGAGCTGTTTTTT. The full variable domain, completed using reference TRBV11-3 and TRBJ2-2, is EAGVVQSPRYKIIEKKQPVAFWCNPISGHNTLYWYLQNLGQGPELLIRYENEEAVDDSQLPKDRFSAERLKGVDSTLKIQPAELGDSAVYLCASRQTSGSSTGELFFGEGSRLTVL.

As regards this clone: The identical CDR3 is also encoded by other nucleotide sequences in the sample. The rearrangement joins TRBV5-1 to TRBJ2-7; maybe TRBD2 (6 bases). CDR3 length: 13 amino acids. Germline CDR1 SGHRS, CDR2 YFSETQ. Trimming removed 0 bases at V and 4 bases at J, with 8 bases between. The CDR3 is CASSLAEGYEQYF. As DNA, the CDR3 is TGCGCCAGCAGCTTGGCGGAGGGTTACGAGCAGTACTTC.

This clone appeared once. The chain has TRBV5-3 and TRBJ1-6; 8 bases fit TRBD1. TRBV5-3 is reported as an ORF; its role is uncertain. Trimming took 4 bases from V and 7 from J; bases not matched to a gene: 4. CDR3 length: 14 residues. Written as DNA, the CDR3 is TGTGCCAGAAGCCGACAGGGGAAGAATTCACCCCTCCACTTT. It translates to CARSRQGKNSPLHF.

The chain combines TRBV15 with TRBJ2-7, with TRBD2 as a possible D gene (6 bases). Germline lookup yields CDR1 LNHNV and CDR2 YYDKDF (reference sequence). V was cut by 2 bases and J by 3 bases, with 14 bases left in between. The CDR3 has 15 residues. The CDR3 DNA reads TGTGCCACCAGCAGAATTAGCGGAACCTACTACGAGCAGTACTTC. It yields the protein CATSRISGTYYEQYF.

V usage is TRBV6-6 and J usage is TRBJ2-7; 8 positions agree with TRBD2. The V segment lost 5 bases and the J segment 7 bases; nucleotides outside the gene matches: 10. Germline lookup yields CDR1 MNHNY and CDR2 SVGAGI (reference sequence). CDR3 length: 14 amino acids. CDR3 in amino acids: CASSATGTRNEQYF. The CDR3 DNA follows: TGTGCCAGCAGTGCTACCGGGACTAGGAATGAGCAGTACTTC.

The V call is TRBV19, the J call TRBJ2-3; 10 bases agree with TRBD2. CDR3 length equals 14 residues. In germline, CDR1 is LNHDA, CDR2 SQIVND (reference sequence). Germline trimming cut 7 bases from V and 5 bases from J; bases unmatched to any gene: 6. The DNA for the CDR3 is TGTGCCAGTAAGGTAGCGGGGGGCGTAGATACGCAGTATTTT. This gives the protein CASKVAGGVDTQYF.

The chain uses TRBV7-6 and TRBJ1-5; 9 positions agree with TRBD1. Germline trimming cut 5 bases from V and 2 bases from J; bases unmatched to any gene: 7. CDR1 is SGHVS, CDR2 FNYEAQ, per germline. The CDR3 length is 16 residues. The CDR3 reads CASSPTGGGGNQPQHF. Here the CDR3 DNA reads TGTGCCAGCAGCCCTACAGGGGGCGGAGGCAATCAGCCCCAGCATTTT.

The V and J genes are TRBV4-1 and TRBJ2-7, with D unresolved. CDR3 length: 13 amino acids. The V end was cut by 5 bases, the J end by 0 bases, with 8 bases between. Germline V lookup: CDR1 MGHRA, CDR2 YSYEKL. CDR3 DNA sequence: TGCGCCAGCAGCAACTGGAACTCCTACGAGCAGTACTTC. This encodes CASSNWNSYEQYF.

J is TRBJ1-5 and V is TRBV18; 8 bases fit TRBD1. CDR1 is KGHSH, CDR2 LQKENI, per germline. The CDR3 length is 13 residues. J was trimmed by 9 bases and V by 2 bases; bases with no gene match: 3. The CDR3 DNA reads TGTGCCAGCTCACCAGACAGGGGATGGCCCCAGCATTTT. Translation: CASSPDRGWPQHF.

The gene calls are TRBV6-6 and TRBJ1-2, with 9 bases fitting TRBD1. This CDR3 has 15 amino acids. Germline V gene lookup returns CDR1 MNHNY and CDR2 SVGAGI (reference sequence). J gave up 7 bases and V 7 bases, and 13 bases lay outside the gene matches. The CDR3 reads CASTSTGQGPGGYTF. Written as DNA, the CDR3 is TGTGCCAGCACCTCGACGGGACAGGGTCCCGGTGGCTACACCTTC.

This sequence joins TRBV15 and TRBJ2-3, with 7 bases aligning to TRBD2. Trimming removed 3 bases from V and 3 bases from J; junction bases left unmatched: 6. There are 15 residues in the CDR3. The germline gives CDR1 LNHNV, CDR2 YYDKDF (reference sequence). CDR3 DNA: TGTGCCACCAGCAGGTTTGCGGGAGTAACAGATACGCAGTATTTT. It encodes CATSRFAGVTDTQYF.

The rearrangement joins TRBV4-3 to TRBJ2-6; 8 bases are shared with TRBD2. Losses at the gene ends were 4 bases for V and 4 bases for J; bases not matched to a gene: 9. This CDR3 contains 17 residues. CDR1 and CDR2 from the germline V gene are LGHNA and YSLEER. The CDR3 spells CASSPKGRGAGANVLTF. The CDR3 coding sequence is TGCGCCAGCAGCCCCAAGGGGCGGGGGGCCGGGGCCAACGTCCTGACTTTC.